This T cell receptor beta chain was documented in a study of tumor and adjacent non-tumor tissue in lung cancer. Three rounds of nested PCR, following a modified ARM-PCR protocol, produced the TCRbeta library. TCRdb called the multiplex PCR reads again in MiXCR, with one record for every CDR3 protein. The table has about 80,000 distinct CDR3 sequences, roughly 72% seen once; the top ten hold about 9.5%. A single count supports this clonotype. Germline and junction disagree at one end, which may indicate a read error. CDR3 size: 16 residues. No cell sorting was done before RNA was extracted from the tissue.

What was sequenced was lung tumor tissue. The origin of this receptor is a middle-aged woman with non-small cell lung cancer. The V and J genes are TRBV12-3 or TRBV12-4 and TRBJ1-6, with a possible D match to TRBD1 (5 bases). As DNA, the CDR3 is TGTGCCAGTAGACCCGGTAGGGGCAAGACTAGTTCACCCGTCCACTTT. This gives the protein CASRPGRGKTSSPVHF.